This T cell receptor (beta chain) was sequenced in a study of T-cell memory formation after mild COVID-19. Trimming pared 3 bases from V and 4 bases from J, leaving 21 bases between. This CDR3 is built from 17 residues. This clonotype was seen a single time. TCRdb fed the 5' RACE reads into MiXCR, producing one record per CDR3 protein. The sample carries roughly 350,000 distinct CDR3 sequences, 28% recorded once. Specimen: PBMCs or a T cell subset sorted from them (not recorded which). The chain uses TRBV12-3 or TRBV12-4 and TRBJ1-2; D remains ambiguous. The origin of this receptor is an adult woman who had mild COVID-19 (a few samples of this study predate the infection). Cell type and time point are not known. CDR3 amino acids: CASSFRATSLTLYGYTF. CDR3 coding DNA: TGTGCCAGCAGTTTTCGCGCAACATCCCTTACTCTCTATGGCTACACCTTC.